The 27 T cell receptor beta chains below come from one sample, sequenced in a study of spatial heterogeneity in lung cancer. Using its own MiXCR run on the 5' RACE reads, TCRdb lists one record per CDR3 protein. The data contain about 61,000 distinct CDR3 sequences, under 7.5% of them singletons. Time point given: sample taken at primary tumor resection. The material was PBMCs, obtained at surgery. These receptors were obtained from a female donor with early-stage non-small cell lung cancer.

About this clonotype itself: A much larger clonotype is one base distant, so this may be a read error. CDR3 residues: CASGSIRGTGVSPLHF. The CDR3 nucleotides read TGTGCCAGCGGCTCCATTCGTGGGACAGGGGTTTCACCCCTCCACTTT. The chain uses TRBV7-8 and TRBJ1-6, with 10 bases aligning to TRBD1. Trimming removed 8 bases from V and 9 bases from J; junction bases left unmatched: 13. The CDR3 runs to 16 residues. Germline CDR1 SGHVS, CDR2 FQNEAQ.

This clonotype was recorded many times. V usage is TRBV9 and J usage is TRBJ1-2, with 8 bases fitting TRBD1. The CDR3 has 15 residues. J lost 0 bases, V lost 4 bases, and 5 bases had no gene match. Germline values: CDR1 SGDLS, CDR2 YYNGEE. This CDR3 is CASSTWTGTNYGYTF. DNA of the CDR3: TGTGCCAGCAGCACCTGGACAGGGACTAACTATGGCTACACCTTC.

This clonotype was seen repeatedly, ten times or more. The CDR3 DNA follows: TGTGCCAGCAGTTCCCCTAGGCGGGAGTTCTCCAATGAGCAGTTCTTC. Translated, it gives CASSSPRREFSNEQFF. J is TRBJ2-1 and V is TRBV12-3 or TRBV12-4; 7 bases fit TRBD2. Trimming took 4 bases from V and 6 from J; bases not matched to a gene: 12. The CDR3 totals 16 residues.

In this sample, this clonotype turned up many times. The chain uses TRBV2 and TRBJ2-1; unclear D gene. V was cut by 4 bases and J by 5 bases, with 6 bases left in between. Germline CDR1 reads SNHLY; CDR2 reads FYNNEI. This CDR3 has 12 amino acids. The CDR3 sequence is CASSGVNNEQFF. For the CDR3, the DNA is TGTGCCAGCAGTGGGGTTAACAATGAGCAGTTCTTC.

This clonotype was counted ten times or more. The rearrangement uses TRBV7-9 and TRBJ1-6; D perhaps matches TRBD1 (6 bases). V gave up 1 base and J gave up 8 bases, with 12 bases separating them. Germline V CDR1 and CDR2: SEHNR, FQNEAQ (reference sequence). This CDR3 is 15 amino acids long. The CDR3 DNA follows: TGTGCCAGCAGCTTAGGGGCAGGGGCTGATTCACCCCTCCACTTT. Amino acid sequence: CASSLGAGADSPLHF.

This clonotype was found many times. Written as DNA, the CDR3 is TGCAGCGTCGCTCCAGGGGGCGCAGGGCAGCCCCAGCATTTT. This sequence encodes CSVAPGGAGQPQHF. This chain links TRBV29-1 with TRBJ1-5; the match to TRBD1 covers 8 bases. V trimming: 6 bases; J trimming: 7 bases; junction bases outside the gene matches: 11. This CDR3 region has 14 residues. CDR1 and CDR2 from the germline V gene are SQVTM and ANQGSEA.

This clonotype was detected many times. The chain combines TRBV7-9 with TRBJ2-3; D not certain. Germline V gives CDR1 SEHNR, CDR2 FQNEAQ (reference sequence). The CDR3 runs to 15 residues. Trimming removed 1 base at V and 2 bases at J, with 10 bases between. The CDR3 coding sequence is TGTGCCAGCAGCTTAGAACCCCACGACACAGATACGCAGTATTTT. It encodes CASSLEPHDTDTQYF.

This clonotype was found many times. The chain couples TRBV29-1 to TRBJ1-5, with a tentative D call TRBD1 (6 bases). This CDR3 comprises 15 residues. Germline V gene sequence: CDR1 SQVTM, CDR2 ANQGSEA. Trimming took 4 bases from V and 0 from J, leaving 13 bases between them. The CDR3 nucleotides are TGCAGCGTTGCGACAGGTACCTATAGCAATCAGCCCCAGCATTTT. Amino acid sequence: CSVATGTYSNQPQHF.

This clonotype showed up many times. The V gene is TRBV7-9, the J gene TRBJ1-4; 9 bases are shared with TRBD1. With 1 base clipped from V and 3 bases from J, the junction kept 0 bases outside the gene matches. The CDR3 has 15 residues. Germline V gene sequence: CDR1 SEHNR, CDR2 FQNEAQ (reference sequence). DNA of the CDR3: TGTGCCAGCAGCTTAGGGGACAGGGCTAATGAAAAACTGTTTTTT. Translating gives CASSLGDRANEKLFF.

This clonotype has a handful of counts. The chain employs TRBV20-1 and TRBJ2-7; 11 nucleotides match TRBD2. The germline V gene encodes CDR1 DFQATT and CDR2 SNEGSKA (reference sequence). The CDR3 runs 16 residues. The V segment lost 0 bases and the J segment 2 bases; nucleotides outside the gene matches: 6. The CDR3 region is CSARDPIAGGPYEQYF. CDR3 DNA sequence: TGCAGTGCTAGAGATCCAATAGCGGGAGGGCCCTACGAGCAGTACTTC.

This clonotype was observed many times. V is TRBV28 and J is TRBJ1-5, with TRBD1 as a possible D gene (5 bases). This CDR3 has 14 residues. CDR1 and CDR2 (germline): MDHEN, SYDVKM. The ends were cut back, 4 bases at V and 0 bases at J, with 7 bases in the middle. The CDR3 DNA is TGTGCCAGCAGTTCCAGGGCTAGCAATCAGCCCCAGCATTTT. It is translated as CASSSRASNQPQHF.

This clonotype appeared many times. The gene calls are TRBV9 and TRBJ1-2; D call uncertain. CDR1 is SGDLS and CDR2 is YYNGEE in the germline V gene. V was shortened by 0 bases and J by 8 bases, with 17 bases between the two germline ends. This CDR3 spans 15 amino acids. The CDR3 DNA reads TGTGCCAGCAGCGTAGGAGGAGGTCCAATTAAAGGCTACACCTTC. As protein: CASSVGGGPIKGYTF.

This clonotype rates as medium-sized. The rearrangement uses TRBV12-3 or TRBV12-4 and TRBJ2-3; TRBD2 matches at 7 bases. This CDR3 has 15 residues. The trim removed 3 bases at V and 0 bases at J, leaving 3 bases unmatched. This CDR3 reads CASSFAGVSTDTQYF. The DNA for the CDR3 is TGTGCCAGCAGTTTTGCGGGAGTGAGCACAGATACGCAGTATTTT.

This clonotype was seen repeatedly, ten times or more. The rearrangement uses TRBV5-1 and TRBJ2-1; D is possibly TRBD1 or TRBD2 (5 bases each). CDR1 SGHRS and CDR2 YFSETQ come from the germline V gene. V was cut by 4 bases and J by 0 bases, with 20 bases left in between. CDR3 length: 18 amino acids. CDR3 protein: CASSVAGTTYSSYNEQFF. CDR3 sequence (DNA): TGCGCCAGCAGCGTAGCCGGGACGACCTACAGCTCCTACAATGAGCAGTTCTTC.

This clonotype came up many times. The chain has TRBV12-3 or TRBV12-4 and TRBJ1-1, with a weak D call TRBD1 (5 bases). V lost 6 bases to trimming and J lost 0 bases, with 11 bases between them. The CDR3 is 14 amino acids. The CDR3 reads CASSTGLMNTEAFF. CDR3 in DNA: TGTGCCAGCAGCACGGGACTCATGAACACTGAAGCTTTCTTT.

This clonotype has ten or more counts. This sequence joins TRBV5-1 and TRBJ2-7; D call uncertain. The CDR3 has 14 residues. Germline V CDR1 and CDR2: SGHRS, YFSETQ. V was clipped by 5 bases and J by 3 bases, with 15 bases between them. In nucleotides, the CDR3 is TGCGCCAGCAGTCCTAGTAGTCCCCTCTACGAGCAGTACTTC. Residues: CASSPSSPLYEQYF.

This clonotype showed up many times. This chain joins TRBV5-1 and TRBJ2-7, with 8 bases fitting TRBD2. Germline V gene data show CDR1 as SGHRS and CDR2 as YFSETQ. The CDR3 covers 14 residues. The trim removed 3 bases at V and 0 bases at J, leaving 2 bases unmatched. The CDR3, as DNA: TGCGCCAGCAGCTGGACTAGCTTCTCCTACGAGCAGTACTTC. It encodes CASSWTSFSYEQYF.

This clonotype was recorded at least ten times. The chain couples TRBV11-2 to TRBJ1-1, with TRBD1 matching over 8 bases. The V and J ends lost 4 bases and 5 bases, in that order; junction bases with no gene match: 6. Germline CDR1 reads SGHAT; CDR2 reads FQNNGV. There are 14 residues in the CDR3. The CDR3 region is CASSSDRVATEAFF. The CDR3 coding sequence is TGTGCCAGCAGCTCGGACAGGGTCGCTACTGAAGCTTTCTTT.

The CDR3: CASNFDLEETQYF. CDR3 DNA: TGCGCCAGCAACTTCGACCTAGAAGAGACCCAGTACTTC. The chain couples TRBV5-1 to TRBJ2-5; D is ambiguous. Germline V CDR1 and CDR2: SGHRS, YFSETQ. Trimming removed 6 bases at V and 3 bases at J, with 12 bases between. This CDR3 contains 13 residues. Combining the CDR3 with reference TRBV5-1 and TRBJ2-5 gives the whole variable domain KAGVTQTPRYLIKTRGQQVTLSCSPISGHRSVSWYQQTPGQGLQFLFEYFSETQRNKGNFPGRFSGRQFSNSRSEMNVSTLELGDSALYLCASNFDLEETQYFGPGTRLLVL.

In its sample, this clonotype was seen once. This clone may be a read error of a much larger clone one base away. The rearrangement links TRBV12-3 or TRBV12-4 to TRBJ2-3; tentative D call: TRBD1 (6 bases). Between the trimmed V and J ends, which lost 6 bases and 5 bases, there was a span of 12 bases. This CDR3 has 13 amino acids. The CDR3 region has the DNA TGTGCCAGCAGCCAAGAGGACAGAGATACGCAGTATTTT. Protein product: CASSQEDRDTQYF.

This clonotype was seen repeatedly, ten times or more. CDR3 residues: CASSLQGASGELFF. Written as DNA, the CDR3 is TGTGCCAGCAGCTTACAGGGGGCAAGCGGGGAGCTGTTTTTT. The genes are TRBV7-6 and TRBJ2-2; 8 bases match TRBD1. CDR3 size: 14 residues. The V gene end was trimmed by 2 bases and the J gene end by 7 bases; junction bases not matched to a gene: 3. Germline loops: CDR1 SGHVS, CDR2 FNYEAQ.

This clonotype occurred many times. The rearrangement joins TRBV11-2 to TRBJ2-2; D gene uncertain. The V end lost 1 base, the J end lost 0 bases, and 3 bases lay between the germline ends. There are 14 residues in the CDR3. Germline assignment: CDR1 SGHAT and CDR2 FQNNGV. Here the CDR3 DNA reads TGTGCCAGCAGCTTAGGAGCGAACACCGGGGAGCTGTTTTTT. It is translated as CASSLGANTGELFF.

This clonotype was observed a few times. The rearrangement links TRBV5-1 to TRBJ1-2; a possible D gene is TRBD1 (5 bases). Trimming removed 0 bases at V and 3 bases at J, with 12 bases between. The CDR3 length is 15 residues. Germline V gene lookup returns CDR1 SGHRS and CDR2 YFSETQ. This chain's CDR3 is CASSLDRDGYYGYTF. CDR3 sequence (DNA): TGCGCCAGCAGCTTGGATCGGGACGGGTACTATGGCTACACCTTC.

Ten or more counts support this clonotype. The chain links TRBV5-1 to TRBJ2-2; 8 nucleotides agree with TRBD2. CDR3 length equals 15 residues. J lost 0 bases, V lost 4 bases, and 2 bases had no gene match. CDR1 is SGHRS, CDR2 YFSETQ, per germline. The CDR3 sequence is CASSVGGANTGELFF. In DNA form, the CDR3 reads TGCGCCAGCAGCGTCGGGGGGGCGAACACCGGGGAGCTGTTTTTT.

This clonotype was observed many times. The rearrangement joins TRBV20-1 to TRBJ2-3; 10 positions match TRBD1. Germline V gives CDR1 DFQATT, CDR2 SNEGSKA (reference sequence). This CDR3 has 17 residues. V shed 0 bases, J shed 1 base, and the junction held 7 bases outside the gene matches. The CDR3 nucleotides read TGCAGTGCTAGAGATCCGCGTGGGACAGGGGGCACAGATACGCAGTATTTT. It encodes CSARDPRGTGGTDTQYF.

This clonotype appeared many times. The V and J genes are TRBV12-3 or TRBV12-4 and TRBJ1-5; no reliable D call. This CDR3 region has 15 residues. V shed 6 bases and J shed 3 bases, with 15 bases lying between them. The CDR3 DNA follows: TGTGCCAGCAGCCAAAACGGGCAGATCAATCAGCCCCAGCATTTT. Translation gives CASSQNGQINQPQHF.

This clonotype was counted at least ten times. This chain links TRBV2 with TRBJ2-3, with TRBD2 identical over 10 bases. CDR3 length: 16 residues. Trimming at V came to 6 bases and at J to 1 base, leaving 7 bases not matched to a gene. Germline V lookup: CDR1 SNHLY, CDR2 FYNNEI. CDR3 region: CASSQSGGARTDTQYF. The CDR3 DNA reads TGTGCCAGCAGCCAAAGCGGGGGGGCACGCACAGATACGCAGTATTTT.